The entry below gives a single T cell receptor beta chain sequence along with its context. Its target is unknown. The treatment is: roughly 11-day PBMC culture with coronavirus spike peptide pools or control peptides (ViraFEST assay). Cultured CD4+ T-cell DNA underwent Oncomine TCR Beta short-read sequencing. TCRdb independently ran MiXCR on the PCR reads; one entry per CDR3 protein. The profile shows several thousand distinct CDR3 sequences, about 71% of them singletons. The sample belongs to a study of vaccination and CD4 T cells after COVID-19. On the study more broadly: Overlapping spike peptides of SARS-CoV-2, HCoV-NL63, HCoV-OC43 and HCoV-229E were used, and cells were stimulated with them.

Study-wide results and caveats: In convalescent patients, 304 of 307 vaccine-specific clones were spike mono-reactive.

The germline V gene encodes CDR1 MNHEY and CDR2 SVGEGT. Trimming stripped 2 bases from V and 0 bases from J, with 8 bases between. This CDR3 comprises 15 residues. Sequenced sample: CD4+ T cells from blood, cultured in vitro. The sequence came from a human donor who had recovered from COVID-19. The chain carries TRBV6-2 or TRBV6-3 and TRBJ1-3; no clear D gene. This CDR3 reads CASSYATRSGNTIYF. CDR3 nucleotides: TGTGCCAGCAGTTACGCCACCCGCTCTGGAAACACCATATATTTT.